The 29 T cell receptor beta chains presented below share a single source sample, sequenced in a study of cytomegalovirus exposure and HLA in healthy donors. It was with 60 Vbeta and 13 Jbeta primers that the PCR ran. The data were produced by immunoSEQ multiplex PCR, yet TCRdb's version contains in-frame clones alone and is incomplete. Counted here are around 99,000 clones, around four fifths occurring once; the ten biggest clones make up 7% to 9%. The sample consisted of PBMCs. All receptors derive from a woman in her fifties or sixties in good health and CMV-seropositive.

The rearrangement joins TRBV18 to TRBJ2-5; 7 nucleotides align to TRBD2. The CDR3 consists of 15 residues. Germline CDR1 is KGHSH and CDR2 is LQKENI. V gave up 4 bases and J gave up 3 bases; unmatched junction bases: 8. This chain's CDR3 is CASSRITSAKETQYF. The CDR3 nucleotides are TGTGCCAGCTCACGTATAACTAGCGCAAAAGAGACCCAGTACTTC.

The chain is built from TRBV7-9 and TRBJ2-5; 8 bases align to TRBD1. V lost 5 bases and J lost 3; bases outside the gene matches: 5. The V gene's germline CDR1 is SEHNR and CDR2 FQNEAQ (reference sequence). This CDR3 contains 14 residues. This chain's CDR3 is CASSRQGTEETQYF. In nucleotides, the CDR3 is TGTGCCAGCAGCCGACAGGGGACCGAAGAGACCCAGTACTTC.

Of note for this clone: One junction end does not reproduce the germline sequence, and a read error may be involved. The DNA for the CDR3 is TGTGCCAGCAGCCCCACAGGGTCCGGGGCCAACGGCCTGACTTTC. Protein: CASSPTGSGANGLTF. The genes are TRBV7-2 and TRBJ2-6, with D perhaps TRBD1 (6 bases). The V gene's germline CDR1 is SGHTA and CDR2 FQGNSA. The CDR3 runs to 15 residues. Together with reference TRBV7-2 and TRBJ2-6, the CDR3 gives the full variable domain: GAGVSQSPSNKVTEKGKDVELRCDPISGHTALYWYRQSLGQGLEFLIYFQGNSAPDKSGLPSDRFSAERTGGSVSTLTIQRTQQEDSAVYLCASSPTGSGANGLTFGAGSRLTVL.

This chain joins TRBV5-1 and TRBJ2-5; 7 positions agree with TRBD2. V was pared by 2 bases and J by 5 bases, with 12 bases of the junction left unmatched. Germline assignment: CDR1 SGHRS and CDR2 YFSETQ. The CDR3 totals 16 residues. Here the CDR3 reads CASSFVAGYRGETQYF. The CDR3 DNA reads TGCGCCAGCAGCTTCGTAGCGGGTTATCGGGGGGAGACCCAGTACTTC.

The CDR3 DNA reads TGTGCCAGCAGTCTGTGGACAGGAAGCAATCAGCCCCAGCATTTT. Protein product: CASSLWTGSNQPQHF. The genes are TRBV27 and TRBJ1-5; 7 nucleotides match TRBD1. The V and J ends lost 5 bases and 1 base, in that order; junction bases with no gene match: 5. From germline, CDR1 is MNHEY and CDR2 SMNVEV (reference sequence). The CDR3 consists of 15 residues.

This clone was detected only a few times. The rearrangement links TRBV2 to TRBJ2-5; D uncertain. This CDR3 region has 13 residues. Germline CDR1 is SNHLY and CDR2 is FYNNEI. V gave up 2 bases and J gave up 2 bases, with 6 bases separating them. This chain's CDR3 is CASSEQTQETQYF. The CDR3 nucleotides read TGTGCCAGCAGTGAACAGACACAAGAGACCCAGTACTTC. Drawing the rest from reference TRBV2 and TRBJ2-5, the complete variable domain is EPEVTQTPSHQVTQMGQEVILRCVPISNHLYFYWYRQILGQKVEFLVSFYNNEISEKSEIFDDQFSVERPDGSNFTLKIRSTKLEDSAMYFCASSEQTQETQYFGPGTRLLVL.

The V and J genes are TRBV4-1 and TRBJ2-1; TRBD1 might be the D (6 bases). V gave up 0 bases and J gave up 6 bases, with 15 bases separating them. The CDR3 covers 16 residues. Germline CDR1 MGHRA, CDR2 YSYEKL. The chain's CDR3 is CASSQDLGGGFNEQFF. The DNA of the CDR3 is TGCGCCAGCAGCCAAGATCTTGGGGGCGGGTTCAATGAGCAGTTCTTC.

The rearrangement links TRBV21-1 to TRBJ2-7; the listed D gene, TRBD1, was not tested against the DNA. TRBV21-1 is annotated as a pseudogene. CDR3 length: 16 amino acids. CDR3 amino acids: CASSRGTAQPTYEQYF. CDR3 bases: TGTGCCAGCAGCAGGGGGACAGCCCAACCGACCTACGAGCAGTACTTC.

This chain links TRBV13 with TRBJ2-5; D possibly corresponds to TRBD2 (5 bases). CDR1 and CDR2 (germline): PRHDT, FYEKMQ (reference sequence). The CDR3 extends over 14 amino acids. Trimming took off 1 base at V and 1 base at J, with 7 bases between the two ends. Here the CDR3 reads CASSLDLAQETQYF. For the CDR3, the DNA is TGTGCCAGCAGCTTAGATCTAGCCCAAGAGACCCAGTACTTC.

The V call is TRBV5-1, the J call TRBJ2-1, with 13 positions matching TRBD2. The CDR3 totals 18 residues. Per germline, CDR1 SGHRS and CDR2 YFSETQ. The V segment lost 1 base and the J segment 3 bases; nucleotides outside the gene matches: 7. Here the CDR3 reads CASSLIGLAGVGYNEQFF. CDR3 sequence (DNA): TGCGCCAGCAGCTTGATTGGACTAGCGGGAGTCGGCTACAATGAGCAGTTCTTC.

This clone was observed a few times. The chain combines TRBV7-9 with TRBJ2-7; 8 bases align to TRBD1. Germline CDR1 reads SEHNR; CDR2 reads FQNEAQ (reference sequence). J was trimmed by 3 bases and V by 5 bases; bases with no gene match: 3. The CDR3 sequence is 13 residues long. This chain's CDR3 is CASSPDRGYEQYF. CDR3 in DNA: TGTGCCAGCAGCCCTGACAGGGGCTACGAGCAGTACTTC. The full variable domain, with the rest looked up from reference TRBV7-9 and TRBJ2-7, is DTGVSQNPRHKITKRGQNVTFRCDPISEHNRLYWYRQTLGQGPEFLTYFQNEAQLEKSRLLSDRFSAERPKGSFSTLEIQRTEQGDSAMYLCASSPDRGYEQYFGPGTRLTVT.

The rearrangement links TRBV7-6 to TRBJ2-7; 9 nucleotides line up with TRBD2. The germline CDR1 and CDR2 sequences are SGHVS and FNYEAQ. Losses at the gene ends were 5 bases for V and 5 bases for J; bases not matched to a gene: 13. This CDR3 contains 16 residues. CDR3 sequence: CASSRFQTSGPDEQYF. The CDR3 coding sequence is TGTGCCAGCAGCCGATTTCAGACTAGCGGTCCGGACGAGCAGTACTTC.

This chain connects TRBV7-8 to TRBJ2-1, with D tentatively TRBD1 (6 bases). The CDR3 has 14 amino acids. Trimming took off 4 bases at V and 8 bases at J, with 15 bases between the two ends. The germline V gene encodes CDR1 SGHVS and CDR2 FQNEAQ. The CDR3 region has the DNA TGTGCCAGCAGCTCCACTTTTGACAGGCATGAGCAGTTCTTC. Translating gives CASSSTFDRHEQFF.

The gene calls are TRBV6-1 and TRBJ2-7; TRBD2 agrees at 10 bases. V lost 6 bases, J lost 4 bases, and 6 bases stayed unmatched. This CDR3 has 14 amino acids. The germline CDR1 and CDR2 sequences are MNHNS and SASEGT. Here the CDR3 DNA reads TGTGCCAGCAGACTCAGCGGGGGGGAGTACGAGCAGTACTTC. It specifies CASRLSGGEYEQYF.

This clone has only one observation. The CDR3, as DNA: TGTGCCAGCTCACCAACCGGGACAGGGTCCTACGAGCAGTACTTC. This gives the protein CASSPTGTGSYEQYF. The chain links TRBV18 to TRBJ2-7; 9 nucleotides line up with TRBD1. Germline V gives CDR1 KGHSH, CDR2 LQKENI. This CDR3 region has 15 residues. The V and J ends lost 2 bases and 1 base, in that order; junction bases with no gene match: 3.

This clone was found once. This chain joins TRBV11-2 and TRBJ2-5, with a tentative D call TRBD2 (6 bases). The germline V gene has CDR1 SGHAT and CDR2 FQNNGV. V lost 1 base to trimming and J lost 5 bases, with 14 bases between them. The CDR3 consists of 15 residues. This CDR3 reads CASSLGGIGGETQYF. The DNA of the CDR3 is TGTGCCAGCAGCTTAGGGGGCATTGGGGGGGAGACCCAGTACTTC.

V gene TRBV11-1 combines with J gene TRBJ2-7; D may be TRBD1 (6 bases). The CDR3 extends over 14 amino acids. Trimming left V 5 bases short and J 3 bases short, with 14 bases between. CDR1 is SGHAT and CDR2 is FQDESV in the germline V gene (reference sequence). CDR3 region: CASSGITGLYEQYF. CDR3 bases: TGTGCCAGCAGCGGAATTACAGGGCTCTACGAGCAGTACTTC. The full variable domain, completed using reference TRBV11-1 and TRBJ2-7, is EAEVAQSPRYKITEKSQAVAFWCDPISGHATLYWYRQILGQGPELLVQFQDESVVDDSQLPKDRFSAERLKGVDSTLKIQPAELGDSAMYLCASSGITGLYEQYFGPGTRLTVT.

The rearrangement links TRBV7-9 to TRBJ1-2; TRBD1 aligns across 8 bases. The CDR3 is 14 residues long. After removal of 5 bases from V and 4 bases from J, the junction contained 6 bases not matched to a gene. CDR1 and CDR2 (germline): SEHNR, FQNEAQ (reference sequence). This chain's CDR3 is CASSPRTGFYGYTF. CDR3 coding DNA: TGTGCCAGCAGCCCACGGACAGGGTTCTATGGCTACACCTTC.

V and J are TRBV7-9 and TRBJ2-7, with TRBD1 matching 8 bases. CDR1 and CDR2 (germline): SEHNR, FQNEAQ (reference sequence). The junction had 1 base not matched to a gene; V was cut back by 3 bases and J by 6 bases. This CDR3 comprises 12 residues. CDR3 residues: CASSFTGGEQYF. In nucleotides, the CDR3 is TGTGCCAGCAGCTTTACAGGGGGCGAGCAGTACTTC. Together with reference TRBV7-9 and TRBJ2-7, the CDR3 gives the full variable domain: DTGVSQNPRHKITKRGQNVTFRCDPISEHNRLYWYRQTLGQGPEFLTYFQNEAQLEKSRLLSDRFSAERPKGSFSTLEIQRTEQGDSAMYLCASSFTGGEQYFGPGTRLTVT.

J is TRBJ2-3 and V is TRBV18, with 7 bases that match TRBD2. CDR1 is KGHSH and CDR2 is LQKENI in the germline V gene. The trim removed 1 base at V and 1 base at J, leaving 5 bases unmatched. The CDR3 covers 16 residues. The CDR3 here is CASSPQGLLRTDTQYF. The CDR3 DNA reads TGTGCCAGCTCACCACAGGGACTACTTCGCACAGATACGCAGTATTTT. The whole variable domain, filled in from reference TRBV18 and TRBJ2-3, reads NAGVMQNPRHLVRRRGQEARLRCSPMKGHSHVYWYRQLPEEGLKFMVYLQKENIIDESGMPKERFSAEFPKEGPSILRIQQVVRGDSAAYFCASSPQGLLRTDTQYFGPGTRLTVL.

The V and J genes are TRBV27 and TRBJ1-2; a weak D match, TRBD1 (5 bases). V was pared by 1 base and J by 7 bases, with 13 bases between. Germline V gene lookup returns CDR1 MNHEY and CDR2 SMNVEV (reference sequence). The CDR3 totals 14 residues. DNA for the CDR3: TGTGCCAGCAGTTTATTGGGAGGGGCTCTTGGCTACACCTTC. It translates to CASSLLGGALGYTF.

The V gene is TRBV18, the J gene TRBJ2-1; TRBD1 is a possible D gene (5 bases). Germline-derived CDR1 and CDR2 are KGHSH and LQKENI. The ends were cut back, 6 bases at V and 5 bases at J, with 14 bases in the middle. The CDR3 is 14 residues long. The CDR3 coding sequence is TGTGCCAGCTCCACATTTGGCAGGGACAATGAGCAGTTCTTC. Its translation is CASSTFGRDNEQFF.

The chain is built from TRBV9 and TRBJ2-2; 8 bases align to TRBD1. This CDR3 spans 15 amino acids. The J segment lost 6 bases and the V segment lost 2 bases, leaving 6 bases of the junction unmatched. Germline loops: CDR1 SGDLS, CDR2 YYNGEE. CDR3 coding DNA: TGTGCCAGCAGCGTCTACCAGACAGGGGCCGGGGAGCTGTTTTTT. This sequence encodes CASSVYQTGAGELFF.

The CDR3 region has the DNA TGTGCCAGCAGTTACACGGGACAGTATGGCTACACCTTC. This codes for CASSYTGQYGYTF. V gene TRBV6-5 combines with J gene TRBJ1-2, with 7 positions matching TRBD1. V was pared by 2 bases and J by 5 bases, with 2 bases of the junction left unmatched. This CDR3 is 13 amino acids long. Germline V CDR1 and CDR2: MNHEY, SVGAGI.

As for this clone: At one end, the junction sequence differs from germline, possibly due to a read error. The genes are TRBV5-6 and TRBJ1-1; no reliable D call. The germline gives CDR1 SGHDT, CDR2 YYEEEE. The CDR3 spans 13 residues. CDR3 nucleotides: TGTGCCAGCAGCTTTCCGCAGAACCCTGAAGCTTTCTTT. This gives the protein CASSFPQNPEAFF.

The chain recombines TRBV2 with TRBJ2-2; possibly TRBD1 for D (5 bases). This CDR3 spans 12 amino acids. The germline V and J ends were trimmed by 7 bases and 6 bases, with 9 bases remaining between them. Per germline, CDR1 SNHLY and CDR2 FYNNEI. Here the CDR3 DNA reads TGTGCCAGCACCAGGGAACCCGGGGAGCTGTTTTTT. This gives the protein CASTREPGELFF.

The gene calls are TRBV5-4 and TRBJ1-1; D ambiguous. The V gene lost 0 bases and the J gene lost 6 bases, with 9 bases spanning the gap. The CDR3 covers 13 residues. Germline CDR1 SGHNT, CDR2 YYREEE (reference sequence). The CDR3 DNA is TGTGCCAGCAGCTTGGGCGCGGGCGCTGAAGCTTTCTTT. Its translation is CASSLGAGAEAFF.

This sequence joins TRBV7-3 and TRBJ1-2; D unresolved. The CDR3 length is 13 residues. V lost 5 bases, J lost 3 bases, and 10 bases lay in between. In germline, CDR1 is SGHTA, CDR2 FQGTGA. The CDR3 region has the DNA TGTGCCAGCAGCCTCCGGGGTGACTATGGCTACACCTTC. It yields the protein CASSLRGDYGYTF. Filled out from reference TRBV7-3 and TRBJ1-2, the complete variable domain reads GAGVSQTPSNKVTEKGKYVELRCDPISGHTALYWYRQSLGQGPEFLIYFQGTGAADDSGLPNDRFFAVRPEGSVSTLKIQRTERGDSAVYLCASSLRGDYGYTFGSGTRLTVV.

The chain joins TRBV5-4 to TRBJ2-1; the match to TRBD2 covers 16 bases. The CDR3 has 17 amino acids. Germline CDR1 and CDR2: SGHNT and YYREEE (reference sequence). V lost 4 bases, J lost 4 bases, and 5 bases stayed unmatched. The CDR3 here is CASSVGLAGGLYNEQFF. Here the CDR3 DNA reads TGTGCCAGCAGCGTGGGACTAGCGGGAGGGCTGTACAATGAGCAGTTCTTC.